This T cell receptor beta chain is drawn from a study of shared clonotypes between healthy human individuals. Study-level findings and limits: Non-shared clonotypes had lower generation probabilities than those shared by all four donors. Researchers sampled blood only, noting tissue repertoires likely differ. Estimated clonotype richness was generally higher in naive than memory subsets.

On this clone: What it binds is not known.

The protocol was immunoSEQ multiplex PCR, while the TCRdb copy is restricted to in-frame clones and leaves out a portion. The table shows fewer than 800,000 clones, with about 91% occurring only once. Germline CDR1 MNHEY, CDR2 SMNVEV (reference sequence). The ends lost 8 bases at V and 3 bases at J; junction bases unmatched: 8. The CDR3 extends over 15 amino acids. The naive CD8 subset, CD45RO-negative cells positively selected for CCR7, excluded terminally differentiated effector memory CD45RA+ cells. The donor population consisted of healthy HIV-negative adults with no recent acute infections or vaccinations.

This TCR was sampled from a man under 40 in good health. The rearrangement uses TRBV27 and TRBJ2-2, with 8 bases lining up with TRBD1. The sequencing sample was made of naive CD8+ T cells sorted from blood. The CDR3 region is CASLEETGDTGELFF. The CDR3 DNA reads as TGTGCCAGCCTTGAGGAGACAGGGGACACCGGGGAGCTGTTTTTT.